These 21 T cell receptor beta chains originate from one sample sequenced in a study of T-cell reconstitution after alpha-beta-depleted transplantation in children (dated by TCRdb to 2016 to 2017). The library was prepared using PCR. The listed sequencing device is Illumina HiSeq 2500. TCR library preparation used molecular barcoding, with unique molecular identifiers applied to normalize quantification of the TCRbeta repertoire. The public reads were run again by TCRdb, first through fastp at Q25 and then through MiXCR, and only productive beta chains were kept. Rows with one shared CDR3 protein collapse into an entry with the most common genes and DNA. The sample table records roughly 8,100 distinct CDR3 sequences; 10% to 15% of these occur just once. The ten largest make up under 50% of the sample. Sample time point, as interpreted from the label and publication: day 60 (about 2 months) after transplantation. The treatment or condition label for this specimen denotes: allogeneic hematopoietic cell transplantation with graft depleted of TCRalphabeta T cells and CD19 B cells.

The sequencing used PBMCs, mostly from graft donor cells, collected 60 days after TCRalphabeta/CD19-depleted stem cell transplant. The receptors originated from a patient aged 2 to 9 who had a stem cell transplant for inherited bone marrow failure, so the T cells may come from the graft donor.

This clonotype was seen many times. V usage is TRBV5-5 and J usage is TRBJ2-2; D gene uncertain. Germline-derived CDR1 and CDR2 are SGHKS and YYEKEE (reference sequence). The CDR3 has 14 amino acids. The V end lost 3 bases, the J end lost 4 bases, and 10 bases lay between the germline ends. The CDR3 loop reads CASSSLLGTGELFF. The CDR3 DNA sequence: TGTGCCAGCAGCTCCCTTTTGGGCACCGGGGAGCTGTTTTTT.

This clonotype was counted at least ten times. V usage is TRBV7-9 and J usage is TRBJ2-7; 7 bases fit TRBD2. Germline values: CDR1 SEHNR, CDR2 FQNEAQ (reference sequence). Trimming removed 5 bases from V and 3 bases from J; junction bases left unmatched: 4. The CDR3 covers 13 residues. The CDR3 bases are TGTGCCAGCAGCCCCCCGGGAGGCTACGAGCAGTACTTC. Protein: CASSPPGGYEQYF.

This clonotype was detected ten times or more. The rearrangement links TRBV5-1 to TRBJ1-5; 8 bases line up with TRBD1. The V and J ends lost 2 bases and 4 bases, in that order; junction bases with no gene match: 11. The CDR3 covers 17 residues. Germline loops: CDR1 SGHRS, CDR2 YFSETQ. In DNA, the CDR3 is TGCGCCAGCAGCTTCGGACAGGGAATGTTACGGAATCAGCCCCAGCATTTT. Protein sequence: CASSFGQGMLRNQPQHF. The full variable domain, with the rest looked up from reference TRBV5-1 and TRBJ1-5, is KAGVTQTPRYLIKTRGQQVTLSCSPISGHRSVSWYQQTPGQGLQFLFEYFSETQRNKGNFPGRFSGRQFSNSRSEMNVSTLELGDSALYLCASSFGQGMLRNQPQHFGDGTRLSIL.

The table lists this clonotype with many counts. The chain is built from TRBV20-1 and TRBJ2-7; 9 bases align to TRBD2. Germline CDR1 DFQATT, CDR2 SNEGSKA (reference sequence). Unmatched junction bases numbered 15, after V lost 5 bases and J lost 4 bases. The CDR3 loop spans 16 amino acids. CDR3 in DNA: TGCAGTGCTCTCTCATCACGGCTAGCGGGAACGTACGAGCAGTACTTC. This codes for CSALSSRLAGTYEQYF.

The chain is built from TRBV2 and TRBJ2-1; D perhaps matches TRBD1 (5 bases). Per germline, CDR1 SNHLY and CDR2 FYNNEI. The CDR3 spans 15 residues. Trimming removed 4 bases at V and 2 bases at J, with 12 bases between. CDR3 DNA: TGTGCCAGCAGTGTAGTTCAGGGCCCCTACAATGAGCAGTTCTTC. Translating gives CASSVVQGPYNEQFF.

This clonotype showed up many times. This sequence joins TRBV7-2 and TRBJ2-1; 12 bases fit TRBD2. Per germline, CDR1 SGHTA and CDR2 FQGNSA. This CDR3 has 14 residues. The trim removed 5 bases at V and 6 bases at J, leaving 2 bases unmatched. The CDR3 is CASSRTSGVNEQFF. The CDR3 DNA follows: TGTGCCAGCAGCCGGACTAGCGGGGTCAATGAGCAGTTCTTC.

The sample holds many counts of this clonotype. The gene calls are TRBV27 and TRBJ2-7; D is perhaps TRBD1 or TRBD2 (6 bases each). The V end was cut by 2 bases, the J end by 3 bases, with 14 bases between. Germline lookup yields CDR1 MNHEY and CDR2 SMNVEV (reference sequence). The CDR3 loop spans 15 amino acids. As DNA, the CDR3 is TGTGCCAGCAGTTTACTGGCAGGGGAGGACTACGAGCAGTACTTC. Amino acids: CASSLLAGEDYEQYF.

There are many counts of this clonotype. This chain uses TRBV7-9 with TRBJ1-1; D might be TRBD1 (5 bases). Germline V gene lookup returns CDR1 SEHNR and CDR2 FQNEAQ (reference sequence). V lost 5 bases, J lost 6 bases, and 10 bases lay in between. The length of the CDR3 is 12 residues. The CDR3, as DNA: TGTGCCAGCAGCACGGGACGCCCTGAAGCTTTCTTT. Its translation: CASSTGRPEAFF. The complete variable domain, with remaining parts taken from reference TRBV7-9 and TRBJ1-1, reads DTGVSQNPRHKITKRGQNVTFRCDPISEHNRLYWYRQTLGQGPEFLTYFQNEAQLEKSRLLSDRFSAERPKGSFSTLEIQRTEQGDSAMYLCASSTGRPEAFFGQGTRLTVV.

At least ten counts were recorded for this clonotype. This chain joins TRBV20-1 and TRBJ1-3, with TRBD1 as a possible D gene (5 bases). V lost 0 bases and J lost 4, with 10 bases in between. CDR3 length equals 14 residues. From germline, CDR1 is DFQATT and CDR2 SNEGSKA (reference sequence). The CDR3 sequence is CSARDWRGGNTIYF. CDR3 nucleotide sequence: TGCAGTGCTAGAGATTGGAGGGGCGGAAACACCATATATTTT.

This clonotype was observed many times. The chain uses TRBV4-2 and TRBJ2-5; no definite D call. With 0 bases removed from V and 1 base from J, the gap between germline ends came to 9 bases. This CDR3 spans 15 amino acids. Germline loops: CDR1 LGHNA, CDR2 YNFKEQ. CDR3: CASSQDLPVQETQYF. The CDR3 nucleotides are TGTGCCAGCAGCCAAGATTTACCTGTCCAAGAGACCCAGTACTTC.

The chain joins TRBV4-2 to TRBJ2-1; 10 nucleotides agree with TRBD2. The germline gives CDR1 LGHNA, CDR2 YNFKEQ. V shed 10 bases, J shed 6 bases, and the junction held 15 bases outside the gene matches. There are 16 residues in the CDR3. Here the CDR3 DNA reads TGTGCCATGGGCCCCGCCTATGAGCGGGGGGGCAATGAGCAGTTCTTC. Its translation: CAMGPAYERGGNEQFF.

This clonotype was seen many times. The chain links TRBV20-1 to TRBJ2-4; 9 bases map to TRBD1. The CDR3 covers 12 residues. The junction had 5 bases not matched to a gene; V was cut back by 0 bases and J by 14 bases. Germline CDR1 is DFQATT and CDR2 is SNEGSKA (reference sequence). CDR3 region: CSARDRDRAEYF. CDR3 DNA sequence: TGCAGTGCTAGAGATAGGGACAGGGCGGAGTACTTC.

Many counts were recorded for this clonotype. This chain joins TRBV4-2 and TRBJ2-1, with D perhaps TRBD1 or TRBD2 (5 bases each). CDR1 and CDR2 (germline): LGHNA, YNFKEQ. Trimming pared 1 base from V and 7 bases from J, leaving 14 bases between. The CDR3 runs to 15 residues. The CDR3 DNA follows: TGTGCCAGCAGCCAAGTGGATGTTTGGGGGAATGAGCAGTTCTTC. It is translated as CASSQVDVWGNEQFF.

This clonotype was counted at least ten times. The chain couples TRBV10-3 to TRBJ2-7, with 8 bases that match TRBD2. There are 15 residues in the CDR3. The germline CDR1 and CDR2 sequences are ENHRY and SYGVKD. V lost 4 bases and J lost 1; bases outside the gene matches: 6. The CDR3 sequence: CAISGRVAGSYEQYF. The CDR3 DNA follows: TGTGCCATCAGTGGGAGGGTAGCGGGATCCTACGAGCAGTACTTC.

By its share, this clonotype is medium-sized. The CDR3 protein is CASSLGRDFIPDTQYF. DNA for the CDR3: TGCGCCAGCAGCCTCGGTCGCGATTTCATTCCAGATACGCAGTATTTT. The rearrangement joins TRBV5-1 to TRBJ2-3, with D unresolved. V was shortened by 4 bases and J by 4 bases, with 19 bases between the two germline ends. CDR1 and CDR2 from the germline V gene are SGHRS and YFSETQ. This CDR3 spans 16 amino acids.

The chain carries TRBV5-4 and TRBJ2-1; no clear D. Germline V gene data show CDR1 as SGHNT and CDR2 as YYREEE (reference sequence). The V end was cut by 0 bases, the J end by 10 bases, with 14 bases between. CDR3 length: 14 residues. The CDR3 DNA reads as TGTGCCAGCAGCTTGGGGCTCCTGGGCGTGGAGCAGTTCTTC. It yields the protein CASSLGLLGVEQFF.

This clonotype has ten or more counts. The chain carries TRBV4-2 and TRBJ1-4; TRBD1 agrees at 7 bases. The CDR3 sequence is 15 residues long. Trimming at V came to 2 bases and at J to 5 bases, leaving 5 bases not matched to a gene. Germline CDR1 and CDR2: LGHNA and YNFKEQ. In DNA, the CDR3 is TGTGCCAGCAGCCAAAGACAGGGTGGGAATGAAAAACTGTTTTTT. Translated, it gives CASSQRQGGNEKLFF.

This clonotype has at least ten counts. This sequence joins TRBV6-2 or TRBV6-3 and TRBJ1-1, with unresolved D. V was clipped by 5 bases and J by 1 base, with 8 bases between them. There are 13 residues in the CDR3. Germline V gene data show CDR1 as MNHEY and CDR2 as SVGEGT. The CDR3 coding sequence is TGTGCCAGCAGTGTCTGGACGAACACTGAAGCTTTCTTT. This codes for CASSVWTNTEAFF.

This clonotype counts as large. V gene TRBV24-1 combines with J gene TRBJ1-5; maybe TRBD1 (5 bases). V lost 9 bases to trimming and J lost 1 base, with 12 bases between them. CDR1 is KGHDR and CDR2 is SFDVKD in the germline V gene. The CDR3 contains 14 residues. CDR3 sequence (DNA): TGTGCCACCCTTTTCGGGGCCAGCAATCAGCCCCAGCATTTT. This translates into CATLFGASNQPQHF.

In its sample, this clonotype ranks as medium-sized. CDR3 DNA: TGTGCCAGCAGCGACGTATCGGCGGGGGAGACCCAGTACTTC. As protein: CASSDVSAGETQYF. The chain carries TRBV11-1 and TRBJ2-5, with TRBD2 as a possible D gene (6 bases). Trimming left V 5 bases short and J 5 bases short, with 15 bases between. Germline V gives CDR1 SGHAT, CDR2 FQDESV (reference sequence). The CDR3 extends over 14 amino acids.

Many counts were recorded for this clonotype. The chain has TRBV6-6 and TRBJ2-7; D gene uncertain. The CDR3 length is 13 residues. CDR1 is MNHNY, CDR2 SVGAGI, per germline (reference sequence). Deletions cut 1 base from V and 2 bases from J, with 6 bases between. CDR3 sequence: CASSYYSPYEQYF. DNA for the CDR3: TGTGCCAGCAGTTACTATAGCCCCTACGAGCAGTACTTC.